This TCR beta chain was identified during a study of identical twins. Study-wide results and caveats: Twin-shared out-of-frame alpha sequences were enriched for low generation probability.

In regard to this clonotype: Its antigen is unidentified.

TCRdb redid the calling of the 5' RACE reads with MiXCR, one entry per CDR3 protein. The sample lists 600,000 to 850,000 distinct CDR3 sequences, about 20% occurring once. This CDR3 has 15 amino acids. CDR1 and CDR2 (germline): SGHKS, YYEKEE (reference sequence). V lost 0 bases to trimming and J lost 4 bases, with 11 bases between them. These sequences were also reported in another study, on T cells expressing NK-cell markers. This second report adds: Investigators obtained TCR beta repertoires from sorted CD3+CD56+NKG2C+, CD3+CD56+NKG2C- and CD3+CD56-NKG2C+ T cells. Dominant NKG2C+ clonotypes were found to form about 1.0-7.0% of CD8+ T cells in over 5 donors. In several donors, these clonotypes also led the CD3+CD56-NKG2C+ fraction.

This receptor was obtained from a young woman in good health. V and J are TRBV5-5 and TRBJ2-1; weak D call: TRBD2 (6 bases). Sample: PBMCs. CDR3 amino acids: CASSLVWEEYNEQFF. CDR3 nucleotides: TGTGCCAGCAGCTTGGTTTGGGAGGAATACAATGAGCAGTTCTTC.